This T cell receptor beta chain came from a study of blood T cell repertoires in COVID-19 (dated by TCRdb to 2019 to 2021). About the investigation overall: Collaborator samples came from the United States, Italy and Spain and covered acute and convalescent phases of COVID-19. The dataset comprised deeply sampled blood TCRbeta repertoires from subjects exposed to, actively infected with, or recovered from COVID-19. The prospective study material was composed of cDNA or gDNA derived from T cells, B-cell-depleted T cells, or PBMCs. Nearly every sample came with metadata listing a de-identified subject ID, COVID-19 status, age in years and sex. Samples came from the ongoing ImmuneRACE study (first 160 participants) plus 1,254 subjects from 6 global collaborators. A freely available public database, intended as a resource for researchers studying the immune response to SARS-CoV-2, is where the repertoires were released. Where available, HLA class I and class II types were taken from metadata supplied by the sample provider and were not determined by assay-based typing.

The CDR3 runs 17 amino acids, cysteine and phenylalanine included. The sequence is cut down to CDR3 DNA, 51 bases in frame from base 1. Sequences LNHDA (CDR1) and SQIVND (CDR2) are obtained from the germline V gene (reference sequence). Ends trimmed: V by 0 bases, J by 4 bases; bases unmatched to a gene: 10. Points the paper makes about the study in general: Clinical and demographic metadata were provided uncurated, with the amount varying by source and participant.

The immunoSEQ Assay, a bias-controlled multiplex PCR, was used to amplify TCRbeta CDR3 regions from genomic DNA. The source study handled its data this way. Within the assay, amplification of reference gene primers was used to estimate how many nucleated cells each sample contained. Sequence reads were collapsed and filtered to measure the absolute abundance of every unique TCRbeta CDR3 rearrangement. For each sample, productive Simpson clonality was calculated as the square root of Simpson's diversity index over productive rearrangements. As stored in TCRdb, this immuneACCESS dataset retains in-frame rearrangements with V and J assigned. A fraction of the clones does not appear; measured against another copy, unresolved V genes explain less than half of the discrepancy, and the remainder lacks a known reason. V and J calls and clone size are copied from that table; D and trimming were computed from the DNA. In this sample the table shows a few hundred thousand clones, roughly 85% of which occur a single time. Together, the top ten hold more than 3% of the sample.

This clone was detected only once. The antigen it recognizes is unknown. It has no much larger one-base neighbor in the sample; base qualities were not kept. Collaborating institutions collected whole blood in K2EDTA tubes following their own protocols. For TCRbeta analysis, collaborators shipped samples as frozen whole blood, isolated PBMCs, or DNA extracted from either of those sample types. The chain uses TRBV19 and TRBJ2-7; 9 junctional bases match TRBD1. Sequences were obtained from peripheral blood. This sequence was found in a woman younger than 30 with acute or convalescent COVID-19. The CDR3 is CASSIDGTGRARYEQYF. The bases read TGTGCCAGTAGTATAGATGGGACAGGGAGGGCGAGATACGAGCAGTACTTC.